A selection of T cell receptor beta chains follows, all from one sample in a study of blood T cells in healthy people across ages. MiXCR, run by TCRdb on the 5' RACE reads, gives a single entry per CDR3 protein. The sample holds around 1.5 million distinct CDR3 sequences; 30% to 35% are singletons and the top ten take about 11%. The sample taken for sequencing was blood. The receptor set was obtained from a woman aged 30 to 39 in good health. CDR3s include the opening cysteine and the closing phenylalanine or tryptophan. The order of the fields is D gene, V gene, J gene, clone size, CDR3 DNA, CDR3 protein. D genes are given only for firm matches. Only some rows state a clone size, as once, few, many or a class for expanded clones.

d_call: -; v_call: TRBV20-1; j_call: TRBJ2-5; clone_size: -; cdr3_nt: TGCAGTGCTAGGCCGCAAAGGGAGGCTCAAGAGACCCAGTACTTC; cdr3_aa: CSARPQREAQETQYF
d_call: -; v_call: TRBV4-1; j_call: TRBJ2-7; clone_size: -; cdr3_nt: TGCGCCAGCAGCCCCTTCCCTGCGGGGAAATACTACGAGCAGTACTTC; cdr3_aa: CASSPFPAGKYYEQYF
d_call: -; v_call: TRBV5-1; j_call: TRBJ1-5; clone_size: -; cdr3_nt: TGCGCCAGCAGCTTGGAGGGGTCCTGGGCGGGCAATCAGCCCCAGCATTTT; cdr3_aa: CASSLEGSWAGNQPQHF
d_call: -; v_call: TRBV14; j_call: TRBJ2-7; clone_size: -; cdr3_nt: TGTGCCAGCAGCCATAGAACAGGAATCTACGAGCAGTACTTC; cdr3_aa: CASSHRTGIYEQYF
d_call: -; v_call: TRBV4-2; j_call: TRBJ2-1; clone_size: few; cdr3_nt: TGTGCCAGCAGCCAAGGGATCGACGGAGAGCAGTTCTTC; cdr3_aa: CASSQGIDGEQFF
d_call: -; v_call: TRBV9; j_call: TRBJ1-1; clone_size: -; cdr3_nt: TGTGCCAGCAGCCGAGGATGGGGAGCTGAAGCTTTCTTT; cdr3_aa: CASSRGWGAEAFF
d_call: TRBD2; v_call: TRBV9; j_call: TRBJ2-3; clone_size: -; cdr3_nt: TGTGCCAGCAGCGTAGCGAAAAGCGGGGGGGGCACAGATACGCAGTATTTT; cdr3_aa: CASSVAKSGGGTDTQYF
d_call: -; v_call: TRBV29-1; j_call: TRBJ2-5; clone_size: many; cdr3_nt: TGCAGCGTTGTGGACAATGACGAGACCCAGTACTTC; cdr3_aa: CSVVDNDETQYF
d_call: -; v_call: TRBV7-3; j_call: TRBJ2-3; clone_size: few; cdr3_nt: TGTGCCAGCAGCTCAAGCAAACCAGATACGCAGTATTTT; cdr3_aa: CASSSSKPDTQYF
d_call: -; v_call: TRBV7-8; j_call: TRBJ1-4; clone_size: -; cdr3_nt: TGTGCCAGCAGCTTAGTAATTCCGGGTCTGGGTAATGAAAAACTGTTTTTT; cdr3_aa: CASSLVIPGLGNEKLFF
d_call: -; v_call: TRBV7-9; j_call: TRBJ1-2; clone_size: -; cdr3_nt: TGTGCCAGCAGCTTAGGGGGAACGCGCAACTATGGCTACACCTTC; cdr3_aa: CASSLGGTRNYGYTF